The source of this T cell receptor beta chain is a study of CD8 T cells in Susac syndrome. TCR beta from blood CD8+ and CD4+ T cells was sequenced. Multiple sclerosis controls were treatment-naive patients with stable or active relapsing-remitting disease. Negative isolation yielded the CD8+ and CD4+ T cells, while FACS enriched the TEMRA cells. Random hexamers were used to reverse transcribe roughly 0.45 to 1 ug of RNA. The TCR beta CDR3 was amplified by immunoSEQ multiplex PCR across 54 Vbeta, 13 Jbeta. TCRdb reprocessed the immunoSEQ multiplex PCR reads via MiXCR and lists one record per CDR3 protein. The table shows about 400,000 distinct CDR3 sequences, with 85% occurring only once. The CDR3 spans 15 residues.

V gene TRBV1 combines with J gene TRBJ1-1. TRBV1 constitutes a pseudogene. The sequence was collected from a human donor with multiple sclerosis. The sequencing input was CD8+ T cells from PBMCs. The CDR3 reads CTSSELTAENTEAFF. CDR3 in DNA: TGCACCAGCAGTGAACTGACAGCGGAGAACACTGAAGCTTTCTTT.